The 26 T cell receptor beta chains in this list originate from one sample, sequenced in a study of cytomegalovirus exposure and HLA in healthy donors. Primers for the PCR totalled 60 Vbeta and 13 Jbeta. Clones were read by immunoSEQ multiplex PCR, and TCRdb kept only the in-frame ones, dropping some. In the table there are approximately 160,000 clones, around 68% of which are singletons. The sequencing input was PBMCs. All receptors derive from a man aged 50 to 60 in good health and CMV-seronegative.

V and J are TRBV7-2 and TRBJ2-6; TRBD2 is a possible D gene (5 bases). Per the germline V gene, CDR1 is SGHTA and CDR2 is FQGNSA. V was shortened by 5 bases and J by 3 bases, with 11 bases between the two germline ends. CDR3 length equals 15 residues. CDR3 DNA sequence: TGTGCCAGCAGCATCCTCCGGGGTGGGGCCAACGTCCTGACTTTC. This encodes CASSILRGGANVLTF.

J is TRBJ1-3 and V is TRBV12-1. TRBV12-1 is a pseudogene. This CDR3 has 14 amino acids. CDR3 region: CASSCGGGGNTIYF. The DNA of the CDR3 is TGTGCCAGCAGCTGCGGGGGAGGAGGAAACACCATATATTTT.

This clone has more than one count but fewer than ten. The V call is TRBV19, the J call TRBJ1-5; 10 bases are a match to TRBD1. The CDR3 is made up of 14 amino acids. Germline V gene data show CDR1 as LNHDA and CDR2 as SQIVND (reference sequence). The V segment lost 6 bases and the J segment 5 bases; nucleotides outside the gene matches: 4. The CDR3 sequence is CASRGQGSHQPQHF. CDR3 sequence (DNA): TGTGCCAGTAGGGGACAGGGGAGTCATCAGCCCCAGCATTTT.

The rearrangement links TRBV5-1 to TRBJ2-3, with D perhaps TRBD2 (6 bases). The germline V and J ends were trimmed by 2 bases and 0 bases, with 7 bases remaining between them. The CDR3 extends over 14 amino acids. The germline gives CDR1 SGHRS, CDR2 YFSETQ. CDR3 coding DNA: TGCGCCAGCAGCTTCGGGGGTAGCACAGATACGCAGTATTTT. Translation gives CASSFGGSTDTQYF.

Remarks on this clone: This CDR3 is also generated by other DNA sequences in the sample. V gene TRBV5-6 combines with J gene TRBJ1-1, with 10 nucleotides matching TRBD1. CDR3 length: 16 residues. Germline loops: CDR1 SGHDT, CDR2 YYEEEE. The ends lost 1 base at V and 5 bases at J; junction bases unmatched: 8. The CDR3, as DNA: TGTGCCAGCAGCTTGATGGCCGGGACAGGGGTGACTGAAGCTTTCTTT. Translating it yields CASSLMAGTGVTEAFF. Using reference TRBV5-6 and TRBJ1-1 for the parts outside the CDR3, the full variable domain is DAGVTQSPTHLIKTRGQQVTLRCSPKSGHDTVSWYQQALGQGPQFIFQYYEEEERQRGNFPDRFSGHQFPNYSSELNVNALLLGDSALYLCASSLMAGTGVTEAFFGQGTRLTVV.

The sample holds one count of this clone. The CDR3 DNA follows: TGTGCCAGCAGGCCCGGGACAGGGGATTCGAACACCGGGGAGCTGTTTTTT. It translates to CASRPGTGDSNTGELFF. The chain links TRBV2 to TRBJ2-2; 10 nucleotides align to TRBD1. Trimming at V came to 6 bases and at J to 0 bases, leaving 7 bases not matched to a gene. CDR1 and CDR2 (germline): SNHLY, FYNNEI. The CDR3 spans 17 residues.

This clone has more than one count but fewer than ten. The chain recombines TRBV5-5 with TRBJ2-7, with 8 nucleotides matching TRBD2. Trimming took 4 bases from V and 2 from J; bases not matched to a gene: 14. Germline assignment: CDR1 SGHKS and CDR2 YYEKEE (reference sequence). The length of the CDR3 is 17 residues. The CDR3 DNA reads as TGTGCCAGCAGCCTCCAGCCGACGGCGGGGGGCCCCTACGAGCAGTACTTC. The encoded protein is CASSLQPTAGGPYEQYF.

The rearrangement joins TRBV5-1 to TRBJ2-5; possibly TRBD1 for D (6 bases). CDR1 and CDR2 from the germline V gene are SGHRS and YFSETQ. Trimming cost V 0 bases and J 5 bases, with 8 bases left between them. This CDR3 is 13 amino acids long. CDR3 region: CASSLEGDETQYF. The CDR3 DNA reads as TGCGCCAGCAGCTTGGAGGGGGATGAGACCCAGTACTTC. The full variable domain, its missing parts supplied by reference TRBV5-1 and TRBJ2-5, is KAGVTQTPRYLIKTRGQQVTLSCSPISGHRSVSWYQQTPGQGLQFLFEYFSETQRNKGNFPGRFSGRQFSNSRSEMNVSTLELGDSALYLCASSLEGDETQYFGPGTRLLVL.

The chain employs TRBV7-2 and TRBJ2-1; D not resolved. Germline V gene sequence: CDR1 SGHTA, CDR2 FQGNSA. The CDR3 spans 12 residues. V was pared by 5 bases and J by 5 bases, with 7 bases between. This CDR3 is CASSHPNNEQFF. CDR3 DNA: TGTGCCAGCAGCCATCCCAACAATGAGCAGTTCTTC.

CDR3 nucleotide sequence: TGTGCCAGCTCACCGGGACAGAGTCACGAGCAGTACTTC. Translated: CASSPGQSHEQYF. The chain is built from TRBV18 and TRBJ2-7, with 7 positions matching TRBD1. With 3 bases clipped from V and 5 bases from J, the junction kept 4 bases outside the gene matches. This CDR3 region has 13 residues. Germline loops: CDR1 KGHSH, CDR2 LQKENI.

V usage is TRBV5-8 and J usage is TRBJ1-1, with 8 bases identical to TRBD1. Germline V lookup: CDR1 SGHTS, CDR2 YDEGEE. V lost 3 bases and J lost 3; bases outside the gene matches: 4. The CDR3 totals 14 residues. CDR3 DNA sequence: TGTGCCAGCAGCTCCGGACAGGGTGACACTGAAGCTTTCTTT. Amino acid sequence: CASSSGQGDTEAFF. Looking up the rest from reference TRBV5-8 and TRBJ1-1 gives the full variable domain: EAGVTQSPTHLIKTRGQQATLRCSPISGHTSVYWYQQALGLGLQFLLWYDEGEERNRGNFPPRFSGRQFPNYSSELNVNALELEDSALYLCASSSGQGDTEAFFGQGTRLTVV.

The V call is TRBV6-5, the J call TRBJ1-5, with 7 nucleotides matching TRBD1. V lost 6 bases and J lost 3; bases outside the gene matches: 5. The CDR3 sequence is 14 residues long. Germline values: CDR1 MNHEY, CDR2 SVGAGI. CDR3 sequence reads: CASSTDRANQPQHF. DNA for the CDR3: TGTGCCAGCAGCACAGACAGGGCCAATCAGCCCCAGCATTTT.

This chain uses TRBV9 with TRBJ2-5; 9 nucleotides align to TRBD1. Germline trimming cut 0 bases from V and 4 bases from J; bases unmatched to any gene: 4. Germline V gene data show CDR1 as SGDLS and CDR2 as YYNGEE. This CDR3 spans 15 amino acids. The CDR3: CASSVGGQGIETQYF. The CDR3 bases are TGTGCCAGCAGCGTAGGAGGACAGGGGATAGAGACCCAGTACTTC.

This chain joins TRBV7-9 and TRBJ1-1; 9 nucleotides line up with TRBD1. The CDR3 length is 13 residues. The germline V gene has CDR1 SEHNR and CDR2 FQNEAQ (reference sequence). V lost 5 bases and J lost 6; bases outside the gene matches: 4. For the CDR3, the DNA is TGTGCCAGCAGCCTTACAGGGGGCTCTGAAGCTTTCTTT. This translates into CASSLTGGSEAFF.

V is TRBV7-8 and J is TRBJ1-2; D possibly corresponds to TRBD1 (5 bases). The V gene's germline CDR1 is SGHVS and CDR2 FQNEAQ. V gave up 5 bases and J gave up 7 bases, with 20 bases separating them. CDR3 length: 15 residues. The CDR3, as DNA: TGTGCCAGCAGCGGCCTGGGAGGGACGTGGAGTGGCTACACCTTC. Protein product: CASSGLGGTWSGYTF.

V is TRBV5-1 and J is TRBJ2-5; 7 nucleotides match TRBD2. The germline CDR1 and CDR2 sequences are SGHRS and YFSETQ. The length of the CDR3 is 20 residues. Unmatched junction bases numbered 22, after V lost 3 bases and J lost 2 bases. The CDR3: CASSSAGGGAGFMGQETQYF. CDR3 nucleotide sequence: TGCGCCAGCAGCTCCGCCGGCGGGGGAGCGGGGTTCATGGGACAAGAGACCCAGTACTTC.

The CDR3, as DNA: TGTGCCAGTGGACAGGGCGAGCAGTACTTC. Protein sequence: CASGQGEQYF. This chain uses TRBV19 with TRBJ2-7; 8 nucleotides agree with TRBD1. Per germline, CDR1 LNHDA and CDR2 SQIVND (reference sequence). The CDR3 contains 10 residues. V lost 8 bases, J lost 6 bases, and 0 bases stayed unmatched.

The rearrangement joins TRBV6-5 to TRBJ1-4, with 7 bases fitting TRBD1. After removal of 4 bases from V and 8 bases from J, the junction contained 10 bases not matched to a gene. The CDR3 is 15 residues long. Germline V gene lookup returns CDR1 MNHEY and CDR2 SVGAGI. Written as DNA, the CDR3 is TGTGCCAGCAGTTGGGACAGAAGTGGAAAGGAAAAACTGTTTTTT. Translation gives CASSWDRSGKEKLFF.

The chain is built from TRBV7-9 and TRBJ2-1; 7 nucleotides match TRBD2. V gave up 3 bases and J gave up 3 bases; unmatched junction bases: 8. The V gene's germline CDR1 is SEHNR and CDR2 FQNEAQ (reference sequence). The CDR3 sequence is 16 residues long. The CDR3 reads CASSFPAERGYNEQFF. CDR3 DNA sequence: TGTGCCAGCAGCTTCCCCGCAGAGCGGGGCTACAATGAGCAGTTCTTC.

This chain joins TRBV5-1 and TRBJ1-4; maybe TRBD1 (6 bases). There are 15 residues in the CDR3. Looked up from germline, CDR1 is SGHRS and CDR2 is YFSETQ. The germline V and J ends were trimmed by 5 bases and 6 bases, with 17 bases remaining between them. The CDR3 protein is CASRDITAGDEKLFF. The CDR3 region has the DNA TGCGCCAGCAGGGACATTACGGCAGGGGATGAAAAACTGTTTTTT.

The V and J genes are TRBV5-4 and TRBJ2-2; D unresolved. This CDR3 has 12 amino acids. The V end lost 7 bases, the J end lost 6 bases, and 10 bases lay between the germline ends. In germline, CDR1 is SGHNT, CDR2 YYREEE (reference sequence). The CDR3, as DNA: TGTGCCAGCTCCTCAAGCGCCGGGGAGCTGTTTTTT. The encoded protein is CASSSSAGELFF. The complete variable domain, with remaining parts taken from reference TRBV5-4 and TRBJ2-2, reads ETGVTQSPTHLIKTRGQQVTLRCSSQSGHNTVSWYQQALGQGPQFIFQYYREEENGRGNFPPRFSGLQFPNYSSELNVNALELDDSALYLCASSSSAGELFFGEGSRLTVL.

This clone was counted between two and nine times. V usage is TRBV19 and J usage is TRBJ2-7, with D uncertain. V lost 2 bases and J lost 5, with 13 bases in between. The CDR3 has 14 amino acids. The V gene's germline CDR1 is LNHDA and CDR2 SQIVND (reference sequence). The CDR3 sequence is CASSIRGVANEQYF. CDR3 nucleotides: TGTGCCAGTAGTATAAGAGGCGTCGCCAACGAGCAGTACTTC.

The chain combines TRBV28 with TRBJ1-2; 12 bases match TRBD1. This CDR3 comprises 14 residues. The V segment lost 3 bases and the J segment 8 bases; nucleotides outside the gene matches: 4. The germline V gene encodes CDR1 MDHEN and CDR2 SYDVKM. CDR3 protein: CASSFRDRGRGYTF. As DNA, the CDR3 is TGTGCCAGCAGTTTCCGGGACAGGGGGCGAGGCTACACCTTC.

V is TRBV15 and J is TRBJ1-5; possibly TRBD1 for D (5 bases). Trimming removed 4 bases from V and 3 bases from J, with 13 bases in between. Germline CDR1 and CDR2: LNHNV and YYDKDF (reference sequence). The CDR3 extends over 15 amino acids. The CDR3 is CATSTGKDDNQPQHF. The CDR3 nucleotides read TGTGCCACCAGCACAGGGAAGGATGACAATCAGCCCCAGCATTTT.

This rearrangement joins TRBV10-3 to TRBJ1-5; no clear D gene. CDR3 size: 13 residues. CDR1 is ENHRY, CDR2 SYGVKD, per germline. The V end lost 3 bases, the J end lost 0 bases, and 3 bases lay between the germline ends. As DNA, the CDR3 is TGTGCCATCAGTGATAGTAGCAATCAGCCCCAGCATTTT. This encodes CAISDSSNQPQHF.

The gene calls are TRBV5-1 and TRBJ2-7; no clear D gene. V was trimmed by 0 bases and J by 3 bases, leaving 13 bases between them. This CDR3 comprises 15 residues. The germline V gene has CDR1 SGHRS and CDR2 YFSETQ. Here the CDR3 DNA reads TGCGCCAGCAGCTTGGCACAGCCCCAAAACTACGAGCAGTACTTC. It specifies CASSLAQPQNYEQYF.